These T cell receptor beta chains were read from a single sample in a study of vaccination and CD4 T cells after COVID-19. Their target antigens are unknown. TCRdb passed the PCR reads through MiXCR, listing each CDR3 protein once. Counted here are fewer than 15,000 distinct CDR3 sequences, 35% to 55% occurring once; the ten biggest clones make up around 18%. Material: cultured CD4+ T cells from blood. These receptor sequences come from a human donor with COVID-19. CDR3s include the opening cysteine and the closing phenylalanine or tryptophan. The order of the fields is D gene, V gene, clone size, J gene, CDR3 DNA, CDR3 protein. D genes are given only for firm matches. Some rows have no size entry. The others give once, few or many, or a class for an expanded clone.

NA,TRBV2,NA,TRBJ1-1,TGTGCCAGCAGGAAGGAGGGGAGGACTGAAGCTTTCTTT,CASRKEGRTEAFF
TRBD1,TRBV6-1,few,TRBJ1-5,TGTGCCAGCAGTGGAATGGACAGGGGCGGCAATCAGCCCCAGCATTTT,CASSGMDRGGNQPQHF
NA,TRBV15,NA,TRBJ2-7,TGTGCCACCAGCAGAGATATCGGTGACGAGCAGTACTTC,CATSRDIGDEQYF
TRBD1,TRBV20-1,NA,TRBJ2-7,TGCAGTGCTAGAGATCGGGGGACAGGAATCCACGAGCAGTACTTC,CSARDRGTGIHEQYF
TRBD1,TRBV20-1,few,TRBJ1-2,TGCAGTGCTAGAACGGACAGGGAAATAAATGGCTACACCTTC,CSARTDREINGYTF
TRBD1,TRBV27,NA,TRBJ2-7,TGTGCCAGCAGTGCCGGGGACAGGGCAACCTACGAGCAGTACTTC,CASSAGDRATYEQYF
TRBD2,TRBV7-9,NA,TRBJ2-7,TGTGCCATCCGACTAGCGGGGGGATCCTACGAGCAGTACTTC,CAIRLAGGSYEQYF
TRBD1,TRBV12-3/TRBV12-4,NA,TRBJ1-1,TGTGCCAGCAGCCTAATCGAGGGGGCAGAAGCTTTCTTT,CASSLIEGAEAFF
TRBD1,TRBV11-2,few,TRBJ1-2,TGTGCCAGCAGCTACCGGGACAGGTCCCTTGTAGGAGGCTACACCTTC,CASSYRDRSLVGGYTF
TRBD2,TRBV10-3,few,TRBJ2-1,TGTGCCATCAGTGATCAGGCTAGCGGGGGATACAATGAGCAGTTCTTC,CAISDQASGGYNEQFF
TRBD2,TRBV11-1,few,TRBJ2-5,TGTGCCAGCAGCCACCCGTGGGGAGGGTGGCGAGAGACCCAGTACTTC,CASSHPWGGWRETQYF
TRBD1,TRBV27,few,TRBJ2-7,TGTGCCAGCAGTGTGACAGGGGGTTTCTCCTACGAGCAGTACTTC,CASSVTGGFSYEQYF
NA,TRBV20-1,once,TRBJ2-7,TGCAGTGCTAGAAAACCCCAGGACAGTCCTTCTTACGAGCAGTACTTC,CSARKPQDSPSYEQYF
TRBD2,TRBV7-2,NA,TRBJ2-3,TGTGCCAGCAGCTTTGGACTAGCGGGGAGAACAGATACGCAGTATTTT,CASSFGLAGRTDTQYF
NA,TRBV10-3,few,TRBJ1-5,TGTGCCATCAGCAAGGGCGATAGCAATCAGCCCCAGCATTTT,CAISKGDSNQPQHF
TRBD1,TRBV7-9,NA,TRBJ1-3,TGTGCCAGCAGCCCCGACAGGGTGGCTGGAAACACCATATATTTT,CASSPDRVAGNTIYF
TRBD1,TRBV6-4,few,TRBJ2-3,TGTGCCAGCAGTGACGGGACAGGGGCAGATACGCAGTATTTT,CASSDGTGADTQYF
TRBD1,TRBV5-4,NA,TRBJ1-6,TGTGCCAGCAGCTCCACAGGGGAGGGAGATTCACCCCTCCACTTT,CASSSTGEGDSPLHF
NA,TRBV7-9,NA,TRBJ1-3,TGTGCCAGCAGCTTAGACAGGCCTTCTGGAAACACCATATATTTT,CASSLDRPSGNTIYF
NA,TRBV7-6,NA,TRBJ2-2,TGTGCCAGCAGCCCCCACACCGGGGAGCTGTTTTTT,CASSPHTGELFF
NA,TRBV6-1,NA,TRBJ2-7,TGTGCCAGCAGTGCCTCGTCAGACGGATCCTACGAGCAGTACTTC,CASSASSDGSYEQYF
TRBD1,TRBV7-9,few,TRBJ1-4,TGTGCCAGTACAACAGGGGCCGAGGGAGAAAAACTGTTTTTT,CASTTGAEGEKLFF
TRBD1,TRBV6-1,NA,TRBJ2-7,TGTGCCAGCAGGGTGGGACAGGGGAGCTACGAGCAGTACTTC,CASRVGQGSYEQYF
TRBD1,TRBV11-2,large,TRBJ1-2,TGTGCCAGCAGCCCCCGGATGAGACAGGGCTATGGCTACACCTTC,CASSPRMRQGYGYTF
NA,TRBV11-1,once,TRBJ2-7,TGCGCCAGCAACTCCGCAGGTAACTCCTACGAGCAGTACTTC,CASNSAGNSYEQYF
NA,TRBV6-1,NA,TRBJ1-6,TGTGCCAGCAGTGCGCCAGGAAATTCACCCCTCCACTTT,CASSAPGNSPLHF
TRBD2,TRBV6-1,NA,TRBJ2-5,TGTGCCAGCAGTGCGTCGAGTAGCGGGGGTCAGACCCAGTACTTC,CASSASSSGGQTQYF
NA,TRBV6-5,few,TRBJ1-1,TGTGCCAGCAGTTACTTTTCCGGGACAAATGAAGCTTTCTTT,CASSYFSGTNEAFF
NA,TRBV12-3/TRBV12-4,few,TRBJ1-1,TGTGCCAGCGACCCTCCTGGGGGGGTTCATACTGAAGCTTTCTTT,CASDPPGGVHTEAFF
NA,TRBV6-5,NA,TRBJ1-6,TGTGCCAGCAGTTACTCAGGCGGGAGGGCGAGCTCCTATAATTCACCCCTCCACTTT,CASSYSGGRASSYNSPLHF
NA,TRBV24-1,few,TRBJ1-3,TGTGCCACCAGTGATTTGACGGGACTCTCTGGAAACACCATATATTTT,CATSDLTGLSGNTIYF
NA,TRBV30,NA,TRBJ1-5,TGTGCCTGGAGTGTAGGGAATAGCAATCAGCCCCAGCATTTT,CAWSVGNSNQPQHF
TRBD1,TRBV4-2,NA,TRBJ1-2,TGTGCCAGCAGCCGCAGAAGGATGGAGGGGGCAGTTATTGGCTACACCTTC,CASSRRRMEGAVIGYTF
TRBD2,TRBV6-1,NA,TRBJ2-3,TGTGCCAGCAGTGAGCGACTAGCGAGCAGCACAGATACGCAGTATTTT,CASSERLASSTDTQYF